This T cell receptor (beta chain) was sequenced during a study of OX40 agonist ivuxolimab in advanced cancers. Study-level background: The mean age was 60 years, ranging from about 20 to 90, with more than 70% of participants male.

This CDR3 comprises 16 residues. The V segment lost 2 bases and the J segment 2 bases; nucleotides outside the gene matches: 6. In germline, CDR1 is LGHNT, CDR2 FRNRAP. The assay was immunoSEQ multiplex PCR, and TCRdb's table has in-frame clones only and misses some. The sample yields more than 35,000 clones, roughly 82% seen once. This chain uses TRBV12-5 with TRBJ1-2, with 9 bases aligning to TRBD1. The starting material was CD4+ or CD8+ T cells sorted from blood, obtained in a trial of the OX40 agonist ivuxolimab. The receptor was derived from an adult with an advanced solid tumor such as melanoma, head and neck, liver or kidney cancer. DNA of the CDR3: TGTGCTAGTGGTTTGACAGGGGGCGGGAGGAACTATGGCTACACCTTC. Protein sequence: CASGLTGGGRNYGYTF.